Following are 2 T cell receptor beta chains from one sample sequenced in a study of metastatic and nonmetastatic thyroid tumors. All patients were treatment-naive before thyroid surgery. MiXCR reprocessed the PCR reads for TCRdb. The sample has 30,000 to 35,000 clones, 33% seen once; the top ten hold 15% to 20%. The sequenced material came from tumor tissue. The receptors originated from a female donor with papillary thyroid cancer or a benign thyroid nodule (not recorded which). Some clones in this sample may be carry-over from other donors' samples.

The chain uses TRBV20-1 and TRBJ2-3; D is ambiguous. CDR1 is DFQATT, CDR2 SNEGSKA, per germline (reference sequence). The CDR3 spans 16 residues. V lost 1 base, J lost 3 bases, and 17 bases lay in between. The CDR3 coding sequence is TGCAGTGCTAGAGTTCAAAAGGGTAGCCCAACAGATACGCAGTATTTT. This translates into CSARVQKGSPTDTQYF.

The CDR3 DNA reads TGCGCCAGCAGCTTGGTTAGGGGTTCCTACAATGAGCAGTTCTTC. The encoded protein is CASSLVRGSYNEQFF. V gene TRBV5-1 combines with J gene TRBJ2-1; possibly TRBD1 for D (5 bases). Germline V CDR1 and CDR2: SGHRS, YFSETQ. The CDR3 extends over 15 amino acids. With 0 bases removed from V and 1 base from J, the gap between germline ends came to 8 bases.